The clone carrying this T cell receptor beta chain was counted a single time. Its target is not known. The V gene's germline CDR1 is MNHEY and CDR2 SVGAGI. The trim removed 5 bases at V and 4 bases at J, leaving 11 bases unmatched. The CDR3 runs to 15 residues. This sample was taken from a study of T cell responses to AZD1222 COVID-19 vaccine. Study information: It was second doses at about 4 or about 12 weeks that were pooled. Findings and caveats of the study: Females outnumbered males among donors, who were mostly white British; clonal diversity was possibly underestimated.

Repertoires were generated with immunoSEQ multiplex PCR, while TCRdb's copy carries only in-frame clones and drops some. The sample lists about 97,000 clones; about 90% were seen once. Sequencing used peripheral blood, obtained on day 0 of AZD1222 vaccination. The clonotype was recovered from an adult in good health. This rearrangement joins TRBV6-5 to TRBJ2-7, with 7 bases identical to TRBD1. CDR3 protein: CASSPFTTGQYEQYF. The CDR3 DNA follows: TGTGCCAGCAGTCCCTTCACGACAGGGCAGTACGAGCAGTACTTC.